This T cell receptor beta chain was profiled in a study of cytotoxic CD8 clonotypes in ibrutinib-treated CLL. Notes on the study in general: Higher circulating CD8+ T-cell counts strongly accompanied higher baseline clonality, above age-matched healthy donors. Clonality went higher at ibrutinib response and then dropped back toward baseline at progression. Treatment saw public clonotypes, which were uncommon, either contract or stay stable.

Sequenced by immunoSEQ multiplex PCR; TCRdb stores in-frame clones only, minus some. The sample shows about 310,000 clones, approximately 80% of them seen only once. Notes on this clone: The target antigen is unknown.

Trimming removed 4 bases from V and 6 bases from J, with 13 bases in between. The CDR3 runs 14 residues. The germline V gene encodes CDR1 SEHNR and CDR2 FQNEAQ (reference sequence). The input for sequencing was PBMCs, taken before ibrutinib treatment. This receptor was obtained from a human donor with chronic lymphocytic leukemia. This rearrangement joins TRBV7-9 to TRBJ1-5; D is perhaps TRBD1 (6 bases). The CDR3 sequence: CASSSEGGVQPQHF. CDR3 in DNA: TGTGCCAGCAGCTCTGAGGGGGGCGTTCAGCCCCAGCATTTT.